Included here is one T cell receptor (beta chain) sequence, with context. The data are from a study of shared clonotypes between healthy human individuals. Germline CDR1 SGHTA, CDR2 FQGNSA. The CDR3 loop spans 12 amino acids. V was pared by 6 bases and J by 12 bases, with 12 bases between. Clones were sequenced by immunoSEQ multiplex PCR, and TCRdb holds only the in-frame ones, with some missing. The table lists 2 million to 2.5 million clones, around 95% of them singletons. This receptor was taken from a man aged 18 to 35 in good health. V is TRBV7-2 and J is TRBJ1-6, with D possibly TRBD1 on 5 matching bases. Sequences were obtained from naive CD4+ T cells sorted from blood. The subset: CD45RA+ positively selected. The CDR3 region has the DNA TGTGCCAGCAGTCCAGGGAAGGGACCCCTCCACTTT. Protein product: CASSPGKGPLHF.